These 15 T cell receptor beta chains were all obtained from the same sample, sequenced in a study of OX40 agonist ivuxolimab in advanced cancers. The library was made by the immunoSEQ multiplex PCR assay. The clones in this table, taken by TCRdb from immuneACCESS, are in-frame only. Not every clone is retained; where verified, under half of the shortfall comes from an unresolved V gene, and the cause of the rest is unknown. The sample profile shows some 43,000 clones; around 88% of them were found once. The ten top clones hold about 35% of the sample. The specimen comprised CD4+ or CD8+ T cells sorted from blood, sampled in a trial of the OX40 agonist ivuxolimab. The source of these receptors is an adult with an advanced solid tumor such as melanoma, head and neck, liver or kidney cancer.

This chain links TRBV11-2 with TRBJ2-7, with TRBD2 identical over 8 bases. Germline loops: CDR1 SGHAT, CDR2 FQNNGV. CDR3 length: 15 amino acids. Losses at the gene ends were 0 bases for V and 0 bases for J; bases not matched to a gene: 1. This CDR3 reads CASSLERGVSYEQYF. In DNA form, the CDR3 reads TGTGCCAGCAGCTTAGAGCGGGGGGTCTCCTACGAGCAGTACTTC. Full variable domain (remainder filled in from reference TRBV11-2 and TRBJ2-7): EAGVAQSPRYKIIEKRQSVAFWCNPISGHATLYWYQQILGQGPKLLIQFQNNGVVDDSQLPKDRFSAERLKGVDSTLKIQPAKLEDSAVYLCASSLERGVSYEQYFGPGTRLTVT.

The chain couples TRBV6-1 to TRBJ2-1; a weak D match, TRBD1 (5 bases). V was clipped by 7 bases and J by 0 bases, with 13 bases between them. This CDR3 spans 15 amino acids. Germline loops: CDR1 MNHNS, CDR2 SASEGT. This CDR3 reads CASKRGASSYNEQFF. CDR3 DNA sequence: TGTGCCAGCAAAAGGGGCGCCAGCTCCTACAATGAGCAGTTCTTC.

This clone was seen only a few times. V and J are TRBV5-6 and TRBJ1-5; TRBD1 is a possible D gene (6 bases). Germline V gives CDR1 SGHDT, CDR2 YYEEEE. The ends were cut back, 4 bases at V and 1 base at J, with 21 bases in the middle. There are 18 residues in the CDR3. CDR3 DNA sequence: TGTGCCAGCAGCAGTGGAGGGGGGGGCAGCTGGAGCAATCAGCCCCAGCATTTT. It translates to CASSSGGGGSWSNQPQHF. The full variable domain, with the rest looked up from reference TRBV5-6 and TRBJ1-5, is DAGVTQSPTHLIKTRGQQVTLRCSPKSGHDTVSWYQQALGQGPQFIFQYYEEEERQRGNFPDRFSGHQFPNYSSELNVNALLLGDSALYLCASSSGGGGSWSNQPQHFGDGTRLSIL.

The genes are TRBV6-4 and TRBJ2-5; TRBD2 matches 12 bases. The J call may not be correct, given that the DNA end is closer to TRBJ2-7. This CDR3 has 20 residues. Germline V gives CDR1 MRHNA, CDR2 SNTAGT. DNA of the CDR3: TGTGCCAGCAGGAAGACAGCAACTAGCGGGAGGACCCGATTCTCCTACGAGCAGTACTTC. It translates to CASRKTATSGRTRFSYEQYF.

The V and J genes are TRBV7-9 and TRBJ2-7; a possible D gene is TRBD2 (5 bases). Germline V lookup: CDR1 SEHNR, CDR2 FQNEAQ (reference sequence). Trimming removed 5 bases from V and 3 bases from J, with 8 bases in between. CDR3 length: 12 residues. CDR3: CASSEGRYEQYF. The CDR3 nucleotides read TGTGCCAGCAGCGAGGGCCGCTACGAGCAGTACTTC. The whole variable domain, filled in from reference TRBV7-9 and TRBJ2-7, reads DTGVSQNPRHKITKRGQNVTFRCDPISEHNRLYWYRQTLGQGPEFLTYFQNEAQLEKSRLLSDRFSAERPKGSFSTLEIQRTEQGDSAMYLCASSEGRYEQYFGPGTRLTVT.

This clone was found once. This rearrangement joins TRBV18 to TRBJ2-1; D uncertain. The length of the CDR3 is 14 residues. Trimming stripped 3 bases from V and 7 bases from J, with 13 bases between. Germline V gene lookup returns CDR1 KGHSH and CDR2 LQKENI. The CDR3 DNA is TGTGCCAGCTCACCGTCGGTAGTCGAGAATGAGCAGTTCTTC. Its translation: CASSPSVVENEQFF.

The count of this clone is one. This sequence joins TRBV2 and TRBJ1-1; D perhaps matches TRBD1 (5 bases). This CDR3 is 15 amino acids long. Germline CDR1 is SNHLY and CDR2 is FYNNEI. V was cut by 7 bases and J by 1 base, with 16 bases left in between. The CDR3 loop reads CASTPITGENTEAFF. The CDR3 DNA reads TGTGCCAGCACCCCTATCACGGGGGAGAACACTGAAGCTTTCTTT.

The chain recombines TRBV15 with TRBJ1-1; D not resolved. CDR1 is LNHNV and CDR2 is YYDKDF in the germline V gene (reference sequence). The CDR3 has 14 amino acids. Trimming took 2 bases from V and 0 from J, leaving 7 bases between them. The CDR3 reads CATSRMTVNTEAFF. The CDR3 DNA follows: TGTGCCACCAGCAGAATGACGGTGAACACTGAAGCTTTCTTT.

J is TRBJ1-2 and V is TRBV19; weak D call: TRBD1 (5 bases). The germline gives CDR1 LNHDA, CDR2 SQIVND (reference sequence). With 3 bases removed from V and 7 bases from J, the gap between germline ends came to 15 bases. This CDR3 is 14 amino acids long. DNA for the CDR3: TGTGCCAGTAGTATGGAAACAGGCATCGGTGGCTACACCTTC. Its protein product is CASSMETGIGGYTF.

The chain combines TRBV6-6 with TRBJ2-5; TRBD2 might be the D (5 bases). Looked up from germline, CDR1 is MNHNY and CDR2 is SVGAGI (reference sequence). There are 13 residues in the CDR3. Trimming removed 7 bases at V and 5 bases at J, with 14 bases between. CDR3 sequence: CASTDGRRETQYF. The DNA of the CDR3 is TGTGCCAGCACCGATGGGCGGAGGGAGACCCAGTACTTC.

The chain recombines TRBV30 with TRBJ1-1; D may be TRBD1 (5 bases). Germline V CDR1 and CDR2: GTSNPN, SVGIG (reference sequence). V was pared by 8 bases and J by 1 base, with 14 bases between. This CDR3 spans 13 amino acids. The CDR3 sequence is CAHERGWNTEAFF. In DNA, the CDR3 is TGTGCCCACGAACGGGGCTGGAACACTGAAGCTTTCTTT. Full variable domain (remainder filled in from reference TRBV30 and TRBJ1-1): SQTIHQWPATLVQPVGSPLSLECTVEGTSNPNLYWYRQAAGRGLQLLFYSVGIGQISSEVPQNLSASRPQDRQFILSSKKLLLSDSGFYLCAHERGWNTEAFFGQGTRLTVV.

This chain joins TRBV15 and TRBJ1-1, with TRBD1 as a possible D gene (5 bases). Germline CDR1 and CDR2: LNHNV and YYDKDF (reference sequence). Trimming removed 0 bases at V and 9 bases at J, with 11 bases between. The length of the CDR3 is 13 residues. The CDR3 loop reads CATSRDLRDQAFF. The CDR3 nucleotides are TGTGCCACCAGCAGAGATTTAAGGGACCAAGCTTTCTTT.

The genes are TRBV9 and TRBJ2-7; D possibly matches TRBD1 or TRBD2 (5 bases each). From germline, CDR1 is SGDLS and CDR2 YYNGEE. Trimming removed 7 bases from V and 1 base from J, with 9 bases in between. The CDR3 is 12 residues long. CDR3 in DNA: TGTGCCAGCGGGACGACTTCCTACGAGCAGTACTTC. It yields the protein CASGTTSYEQYF.

The rearrangement joins TRBV5-1 to TRBJ2-2, with D possibly being TRBD1 (6 bases). Trimming shortened V by 4 bases and J by 7 bases, and 14 bases separated the two germline ends. CDR1 is SGHRS and CDR2 is YFSETQ in the germline V gene. CDR3 size: 14 residues. The CDR3, as DNA: TGCGCCAGCAGCGCAATGATAGGGGGCGGGGAGCTGTTTTTT. As protein: CASSAMIGGGELFF.

This clone was seen just once. The chain recombines TRBV4-1 with TRBJ2-7, with 9 bases aligning to TRBD1. Germline values: CDR1 MGHRA, CDR2 YSYEKL. The V and J ends lost 4 bases and 4 bases, in that order; junction bases with no gene match: 8. CDR3 length: 15 residues. CDR3 sequence: CASSRPGQGLYEQYF. DNA for the CDR3: TGCGCCAGCAGCCGCCCGGGACAGGGACTGTACGAGCAGTACTTC.